Below, one T cell receptor beta chain is given with its context. The table lists this clone with a count of one. What this receptor recognizes is not known. No base quality values were provided; no much bigger clone lies one nucleotide off. Trimming leaves V shorter by 7 bases and J shorter by 2 bases, with the junction holding 7 bases beyond the gene matches. As encoded in the germline V gene, CDR1 is MNHEY while CDR2 is SVGAGI. The CDR3, cysteine through phenylalanine, is 15 amino acids long. Only the CDR3 region is kept as DNA, spanning 45 bases read in frame from base 1. The sample comes from a study of OX40 agonist ivuxolimab in advanced cancers. At the level of the whole study: Ivuxolimab, which targeted the costimulatory receptor OX40 (CD134), was an agonistic, fully human IgG2 monoclonal antibody. Of the approximately 50 dose-escalation patients, hepatocellular carcinoma was present in approximately 20, melanoma in around 15, renal cell carcinoma in 9 and head and neck cancer in 9. The paper reports the monotherapy dose-escalation portion (N of about 52 patients) of the phase I ivuxolimab trial. Peripheral TCRbeta sequencing aimed to test whether ivuxolimab altered TCR sequence diversity and caused clonal T-cell expansion. In the dose-escalation cohort, over 65% of patients were male, and the mean age was approximately 60 years, with a range of roughly 20 to 79. Partial responses occurred in three dose-escalation patients, of whom one had hepatocellular carcinoma and two had cutaneous melanoma. Intravenous ivuxolimab was administered to patients every 2 weeks at six dose levels: 0.01, 0.1, 0.3, 1.5, 3 and 10 mg/kg. Prior anti-PD-1, anti-PD-L1 or anti-CTLA-4 therapy was permitted, and checkpoint inhibitors had been received by approximately 39% of dose-escalation patients. General findings and caveats noted by the study authors: Antigen specificity was not determined for the clonally expanded peripheral T cells. Low levels of normalized T-cell clonal expansion were also shown by some nonresponding patients. Clonal expansion of both CD4+ and CD8+ blood T cells was observed from baseline to week 6 at doses 0.1 to 3.0 mg/kg. After ivuxolimab, expanded clones were on average more numerous among CD8+ T cells than among CD4+ T cells. In the 0.1-3.0 mg/kg groups, partial responders were among the patients with the lowest normalized peripheral clonal expansion, particularly in CD8+ T cells.

The trial excluded patients who had a history of autoimmune disease or who were on systemic immunosuppression. Peripheral blood for TCR sequencing was collected from all dose cohorts at baseline, on cycle 4 day 1, and on cycle 7 day 1. Samples came from an open-label, multicenter, first-in-human phase I dose-escalation trial of ivuxolimab. Adults with locally advanced or metastatic melanoma, renal cell carcinoma, hepatocellular carcinoma or head and neck squamous cell carcinoma were enrolled in the trial. CD4+ and CD8+ T cells were sorted separately from peripheral blood before TCR sequencing. Genomic DNA was isolated from the sorted cells so that the TCRbeta CDR3 region could be sequenced. TCRbeta CDR3 regions were sequenced using the immunoSEQ Assay. This is the immuneACCESS table as TCRdb keeps it, with only in-frame sequences that have V and J called. A part of the clones is gone; compared with another copy, unresolved V genes explain less than half, and the rest is unexplained. For this sample there are tens of thousands of clones; roughly 90% appear just once. The top ten clones comprise roughly 15% of the sample.

Here the chain combines TRBV6-5 and TRBJ2-2, and TRBD2 aligns with 7 junction nucleotides. The TCR sequence derives from an adult with an advanced solid tumor such as melanoma, head and neck, liver or kidney cancer. This material consisted of CD4+ or CD8+ T cells sorted from blood, taken in a trial of the OX40 agonist ivuxolimab. In nucleotides, the sequence is TGTGCCAGCAACCTGGCGGGAGTCAACACCGGGGAGCTGTTTTTT. This encodes CASNLAGVNTGELFF.